The 19 T cell receptor beta chains below come from one sample, sequenced in a study of Ad26.COV2.S vaccination and SARS-CoV-2 variants. Assay: immunoSEQ multiplex PCR; the TCRdb copy retains only in-frame clones and omits some. The sample holds hundreds of thousands of clones, around 86% seen once. Treatment of the sample: about 20 received Ad26.COV2.S at low or high dose, single or two shots; several received placebo; per-sample allocation not given. Specimens were obtained on day 63 following the first vaccine or placebo injection. The sequenced sample was peripheral blood, obtained in a trial of Ad26.COV2.S vaccine versus placebo. Source of these receptors: a person between 18 and 65 years old who received the Ad26.COV2.S COVID-19 vaccine or a placebo.

V is TRBV5-1 and J is TRBJ1-2; D is unclear. The CDR3 covers 16 residues. Germline V gives CDR1 SGHRS, CDR2 YFSETQ. V dropped 0 bases and J dropped 3 bases, with 15 bases sitting between them. The CDR3: CASSLGQIPTYYGYTF. CDR3 DNA: TGCGCCAGCAGCTTGGGTCAGATACCAACGTACTATGGCTACACCTTC.

This clone was recorded only once. This chain connects TRBV5-1 to TRBJ2-1; 9 bases fit TRBD2. Germline lookup yields CDR1 SGHRS and CDR2 YFSETQ. CDR3 length: 15 residues. V dropped 3 bases and J dropped 6; count of bases not matched to a gene: 7. The CDR3 region is CASSSLAGSSNEQFF. Written as DNA, the CDR3 is TGCGCCAGCAGCTCTCTAGCGGGGAGTTCCAATGAGCAGTTCTTC.

The chain uses TRBV30 and TRBJ1-6, with D perhaps matching TRBD1 (5 bases). V lost 0 bases, J lost 9 bases, and 15 bases lay in between. Germline V gene data show CDR1 as GTSNPN and CDR2 as SVGIG (reference sequence). This CDR3 has 15 amino acids. CDR3 sequence: CAWSVKAQGASPLHF. CDR3 nucleotides: TGTGCCTGGAGTGTAAAGGCCCAGGGTGCTTCACCCCTCCACTTT.

J is TRBJ1-6 and V is TRBV5-6, with D maybe TRBD1 (6 bases). The germline V gene encodes CDR1 SGHDT and CDR2 YYEEEE. Trimming cost V 2 bases and J 10 bases, with 19 bases left between them. The CDR3 is 16 residues long. CDR3 region: CASSFDSEDRRSPLHF. The CDR3 bases are TGTGCCAGCAGCTTCGATTCTGAGGACAGACGATCACCCCTCCACTTT.

The V call is TRBV2, the J call TRBJ2-1; 15 nucleotides agree with TRBD2. CDR3 size: 19 residues. Germline V gives CDR1 SNHLY, CDR2 FYNNEI. V lost 5 bases, J lost 2 bases, and 10 bases stayed unmatched. DNA of the CDR3: TGTGCCAGCAGTCGGGGACTAGCGGGGGGCCGAAGAACCTACAATGAGCAGTTCTTC. It codes for CASSRGLAGGRRTYNEQFF.

The CDR3, as DNA: TGTGCCAGCAGCTTAGTAGCGGGGGCCTACAATGAGCAGTTCTTC. Translating gives CASSLVAGAYNEQFF. The rearrangement links TRBV7-2 to TRBJ2-1, with 9 bases that match TRBD2. The CDR3 is 15 amino acids. With 1 base clipped from V and 2 bases from J, the junction kept 0 bases outside the gene matches. The germline CDR1 and CDR2 sequences are SGHTA and FQGNSA.

This chain joins TRBV5-1 and TRBJ1-2; no clear D gene. V lost 2 bases and J 3 bases, leaving 11 bases between the germline ends. This CDR3 is built from 14 residues. Germline V lookup: CDR1 SGHRS, CDR2 YFSETQ. The CDR3 region has the DNA TGCGCCAGCAGCTTCGGCTCCGCTGACTATGGCTACACCTTC. Protein: CASSFGSADYGYTF.

This clone is a singleton in its sample. The V gene is TRBV6-5, the J gene TRBJ2-3; D unclear. Germline CDR1 and CDR2: MNHEY and SVGAGI. The CDR3 covers 11 residues. V was shortened by 8 bases and J by 4 bases, with 7 bases between the two germline ends. The chain's CDR3 is CASSWSDTQYF. The CDR3 bases are TGTGCCAGCTCATGGTCAGATACGCAGTATTTT.

The chain couples TRBV5-5 to TRBJ2-2; possible D gene TRBD2, 7 bases. The V gene's germline CDR1 is SGHKS and CDR2 YYEKEE (reference sequence). The V and J ends lost 0 bases and 4 bases respectively, with 16 bases between them. The CDR3 has 17 amino acids. The CDR3 is CASSLGWAGALTGELFF. The CDR3 bases are TGTGCCAGCAGCTTGGGGTGGGCGGGGGCGCTCACCGGGGAGCTGTTTTTT.

The chain carries TRBV24-1 and TRBJ2-3, with 7 positions matching TRBD1. The CDR3 has 17 residues. After removal of 4 bases from V and 6 bases from J, the junction contained 15 bases not matched to a gene. Germline lookup yields CDR1 KGHDR and CDR2 SFDVKD. The CDR3 sequence: CATSESPGQFGRDTQYF. The DNA of the CDR3 is TGTGCCACCAGTGAATCCCCGGGACAGTTTGGGCGGGATACGCAGTATTTT.

The CDR3 DNA is TGCGCCAGCAGCTCTGTGGGGGGTTCCTGGACTAGCGGGGGTGCCCCTTACGAGCAGTACTTC. It codes for CASSSVGGSWTSGGAPYEQYF. This chain uses TRBV5-1 with TRBJ2-7; 13 bases align to TRBD2. This CDR3 has 21 residues. The germline CDR1 and CDR2 sequences are SGHRS and YFSETQ. Losses at the gene ends were 3 bases for V and 4 bases for J; bases not matched to a gene: 22.

The chain couples TRBV3-1 (or the pseudogene TRBV3-2) to TRBJ1-2, with 9 bases fitting TRBD1. This CDR3 comprises 15 residues. Germline trimming cut 3 bases from V and 2 bases from J; bases unmatched to any gene: 4. Germline CDR1 and CDR2: LGHDT and YNNKEL (reference sequence). The CDR3 DNA follows: TGTGCCAGCAGCCATCTGACAGGGGGGAACTATGGCTACACCTTC. The encoded protein is CASSHLTGGNYGYTF.

The table lists this clone with a count of one. This rearrangement joins TRBV18 to TRBJ2-6; D is ambiguous. V was shortened by 5 bases and J by 1 base, with 6 bases between the two germline ends. This CDR3 comprises 14 residues. Per germline, CDR1 KGHSH and CDR2 LQKENI. This chain's CDR3 is CASSWGSGANVLTF. The CDR3 DNA sequence: TGTGCCAGCTCATGGGGTTCTGGGGCCAACGTCCTGACTTTC.

CDR3 in amino acids: CASSYLPRTGGSEQFF. Written as DNA, the CDR3 is TGTGCCAGCAGTTACTTACCGCGGACTGGCGGCAGTGAGCAGTTCTTC. The chain links TRBV6-5 to TRBJ2-1; weak D call: TRBD2 (5 bases). The V and J ends lost 1 base and 9 bases respectively, with 19 bases between them. Per germline, CDR1 MNHEY and CDR2 SVGAGI. The CDR3 is 16 residues long.

V gene TRBV6-6 combines with J gene TRBJ2-7; D remains unclear. The V and J ends lost 6 bases and 6 bases respectively, with 12 bases between them. This CDR3 has 12 amino acids. Per the germline V gene, CDR1 is MNHNY and CDR2 is SVGAGI (reference sequence). In DNA form, the CDR3 reads TGTGCCAGCAGCCAGCTAGTCTCCGAGCAGTACTTC. This encodes CASSQLVSEQYF.

V usage is TRBV12-5 and J usage is TRBJ2-2, with unresolved D. The CDR3 is made up of 18 amino acids. Trimming stripped 4 bases from V and 2 bases from J, with 20 bases between. Germline CDR1 and CDR2: LGHNT and FRNRAP. The CDR3 coding sequence is TGTGCTAGTGGTTCGAGGATATGGCAGGACCCTAACACCGGGGAGCTGTTTTTT. Its protein product is CASGSRIWQDPNTGELFF.

The V call is TRBV7-2, the J call TRBJ1-5; TRBD1 is a possible D gene (6 bases). CDR3 length: 13 amino acids. V lost 5 bases to trimming and J lost 4 bases, with 9 bases between them. Germline V gene sequence: CDR1 SGHTA, CDR2 FQGNSA. The CDR3 sequence is CASSRQENQPQHF. As DNA, the CDR3 is TGTGCCAGCAGCAGACAGGAGAATCAGCCCCAGCATTTT.

This clone was found a few times. The chain has TRBV10-3 and TRBJ2-3, with D unresolved. The V end was cut by 6 bases, the J end by 2 bases, with 12 bases between. The CDR3 is made up of 14 amino acids. Germline CDR1 is ENHRY and CDR2 is SYGVKD. The chain's CDR3 is CAISPDSTTDTQYF. DNA of the CDR3: TGTGCCATCAGCCCCGACTCAACCACAGATACGCAGTATTTT.

This clone turned up a few times. The rearrangement uses TRBV7-2 and TRBJ1-5; D gene unclear. V lost 5 bases to trimming and J lost 4 bases, with 9 bases between them. In germline, CDR1 is SGHTA, CDR2 FQGNSA. The CDR3 extends over 13 amino acids. DNA for the CDR3: TGTGCCAGCAGCGCCATGGGTAATCAGCCCCAGCATTTT. Encoded protein: CASSAMGNQPQHF.